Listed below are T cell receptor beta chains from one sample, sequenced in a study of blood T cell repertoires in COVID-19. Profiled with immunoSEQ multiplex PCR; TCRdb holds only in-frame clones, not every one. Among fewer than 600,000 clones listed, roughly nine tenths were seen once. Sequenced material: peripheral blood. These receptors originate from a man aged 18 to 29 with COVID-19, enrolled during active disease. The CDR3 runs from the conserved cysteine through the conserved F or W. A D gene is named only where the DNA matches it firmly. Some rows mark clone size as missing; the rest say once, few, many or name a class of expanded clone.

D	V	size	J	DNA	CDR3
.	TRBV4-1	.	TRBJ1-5	TGCGCCAGCAGCCCCACCGGGAGCAATCAGCCCCAGCATTTT	CASSPTGSNQPQHF
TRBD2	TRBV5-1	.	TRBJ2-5	TGCGCCAGCAGCTTGAGGGGCGGGGGGCTTACTTTGGAGACCCAGTACTTC	CASSLRGGGLTLETQYF
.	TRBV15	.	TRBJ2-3	TGTGCCACCAGCAGAGCCTCTACTACAGATACGCAGTATTTT	CATSRASTTDTQYF
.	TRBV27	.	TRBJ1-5	TGTGCCAGCAGTCCGACAGGCGAGGGCAATCAGCCCCAGCATTTT	CASSPTGEGNQPQHF
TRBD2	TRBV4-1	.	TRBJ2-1	TGCGCCAGCAGCCAACTACTAGCGGGAGACAATGAGCAGTTCTTC	CASSQLLAGDNEQFF
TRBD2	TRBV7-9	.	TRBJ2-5	TGTGCCAGCAGCTTCGCGGGGGAAGAGACCCAGTACTTC	CASSFAGEETQYF
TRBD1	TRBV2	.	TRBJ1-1	TGTGCCAGCAGTGAAGGGACAGGGCATGCTTTCTTT	CASSEGTGHAFF
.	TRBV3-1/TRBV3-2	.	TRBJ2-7	TGTGCCAGCAGCCAAACGGTGGGGGGGCTCTACGAGCAGTACTTC	CASSQTVGGLYEQYF
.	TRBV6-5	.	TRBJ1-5	TGTGCCAGCAGCCGATTTCAGGGAAGGGATCAGCCCCAGCATTTT	CASSRFQGRDQPQHF
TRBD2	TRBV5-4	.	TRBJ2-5	TGTGCCAGCAGCTTCGGTCGCGGGAGGGACCAAGAGACCCAGTACTTC	CASSFGRGRDQETQYF
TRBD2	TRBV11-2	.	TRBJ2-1	TGTGCCAGCAGCAGGGGTCCAGCGGGAGGGAATGAGCAGTTCTTC	CASSRGPAGGNEQFF
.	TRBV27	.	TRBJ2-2	TGTGCCAGCACTTTGCAAGCGGATTACACCGGGGAGCTGTTTTTT	CASTLQADYTGELFF
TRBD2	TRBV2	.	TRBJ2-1	TGTGCCAGCTCCCAACGGGGGGGCGTTGAGCAGTTCTTC	CASSQRGGVEQFF
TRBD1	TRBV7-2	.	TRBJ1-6	TGTGCCAGCAGCAATTTGGGGCGGGACAGTAATTCACCCCTCCACTTT	CASSNLGRDSNSPLHF
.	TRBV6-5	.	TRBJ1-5	TGTGCCAGCAGTTACTCGTCCGGCAATCAGCCCCAGCATTTT	CASSYSSGNQPQHF
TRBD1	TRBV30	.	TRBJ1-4	TGTGCCTGGAATAGACAGGGAACCACGACTAATGAAAAACTGTTTTTT	CAWNRQGTTTNEKLFF
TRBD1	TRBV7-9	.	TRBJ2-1	TGTGCCAGCAGCCTCATCGCCGACAGGGGTTTCTACAATGAGCAGTTCTTC	CASSLIADRGFYNEQFF
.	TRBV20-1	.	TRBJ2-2	TGCAGTACACCCTACACCGGGGAGCTGTTTTTT	CSTPYTGELFF
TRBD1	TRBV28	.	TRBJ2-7	TGTGCCAGCAGACCAGGACAGGACTACGAGCAGTACTTC	CASRPGQDYEQYF
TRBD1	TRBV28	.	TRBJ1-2	TGTGCCAGCAGTTCCCCGGGACAGTCACTTAACTATGGCTACACCTTC	CASSSPGQSLNYGYTF
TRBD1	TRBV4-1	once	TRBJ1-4	TGCGCCAGCAGCCACAACAGGGGCCTCGGAAAACTGTTTTTT	CASSHNRGLGKLFF
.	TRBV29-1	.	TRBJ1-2	TGCAGCGTTGCCGCGGCAGCGGGCTACACCTTC	CSVAAAAGYTF
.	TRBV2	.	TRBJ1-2	TGTGCCAGCAGCGCACAGGGTGGAAGAAACTATGGCTACACCTTC	CASSAQGGRNYGYTF
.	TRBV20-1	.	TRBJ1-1	TGCGGTGCTAGTCCGAGGAACACTGAAGCTTTCTTT	CGASPRNTEAFF
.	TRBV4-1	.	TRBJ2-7	TGCGCCAGCAGCCAAGTTTCAAGCTCCGAGCAGTACTTC	CASSQVSSSEQYF
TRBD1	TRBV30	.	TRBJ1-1	TGTGCCTGGAGTCCCGGGACAGGGTTGATCACTGAAGCTTTCTTT	CAWSPGTGLITEAFF
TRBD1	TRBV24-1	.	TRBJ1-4	TGTGCCACCAGTGCCGAGGACAGGTTCCGGAATGAAAAACTGTTTTTT	CATSAEDRFRNEKLFF
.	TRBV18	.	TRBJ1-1	TGTGCCAGCTCACCAAGACTCAACACTGAAGCTTTCTTT	CASSPRLNTEAFF
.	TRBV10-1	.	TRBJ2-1	TGCGCCAGCAGTGACTTCCTGAGTAACCCGGGCTACAATGAGCAGTTCTTC	CASSDFLSNPGYNEQFF
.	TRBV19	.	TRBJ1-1	TGTGCCAGCACCGAGTCGGGCAGGGTAACTTTCTTT	CASTESGRVTFF
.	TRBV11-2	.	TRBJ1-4	TGTGCCAGCAGCCCTGGGGGGTTTAATGAAAAACTGTTTTTT	CASSPGGFNEKLFF
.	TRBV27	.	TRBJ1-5	TGTGCCAGCGGCCCCAATCAGCCCCAGCATTTT	CASGPNQPQHF
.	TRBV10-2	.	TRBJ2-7	TGCGCCAGCAGTGATAACAGGCGGAACTACGAGCAGTACTTC	CASSDNRRNYEQYF
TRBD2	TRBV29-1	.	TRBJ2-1	TGCAGCGTTGAATACACGGGAGGGTTCGACAATGAGCAGTTCTTC	CSVEYTGGFDNEQFF
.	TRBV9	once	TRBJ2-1	TGTGCCAGCAGCACTGCTAGTTCGGGTTTATACAATGAGCAGTTCTTC	CASSTASSGLYNEQFF
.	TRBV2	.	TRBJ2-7	TGTGCCAGCAGTGAACAGAGCGGAATCTACGAGCAGTACTTC	CASSEQSGIYEQYF
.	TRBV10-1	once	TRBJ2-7	TGCGCCAGCAGTGCAAGGGGATTAGTCGAGCAGTACTTC	CASSARGLVEQYF
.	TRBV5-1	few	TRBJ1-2	TGCGCCAGCAGCTTGGAGGGGGACTATGGCTACACCTTC	CASSLEGDYGYTF
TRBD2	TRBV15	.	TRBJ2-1	TGTGCCACCAGCAGAGTCGCGGGACTAGCGGGAGCAGGGGAGCAGTTCTTC	CATSRVAGLAGAGEQFF
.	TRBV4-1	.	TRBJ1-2	TGCGCCAGCAGCCAAGGACAGGGCTACACCTTC	CASSQGQGYTF
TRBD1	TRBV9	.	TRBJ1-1	TGTGCCAGCAGCGCCAGGACAGGGCTGAACACTGAAGCTTTCTTT	CASSARTGLNTEAFF
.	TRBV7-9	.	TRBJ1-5	TGTGCCAGCAGCTTTTGGGACACCAATCAGCCCCAGCATTTT	CASSFWDTNQPQHF
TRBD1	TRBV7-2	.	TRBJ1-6	TGTGCCAGCAGCTTTTATACCTCCGCCACCGGGACAGGCAGTTCACCCCTCCACTTT	CASSFYTSATGTGSSPLHF
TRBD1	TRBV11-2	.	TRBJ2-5	TGTGCCAGCAGCTTGGATATGGGACAGCAAGAGACCCAGTACTTC	CASSLDMGQQETQYF
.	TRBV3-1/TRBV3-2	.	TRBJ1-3	TGTGCCAGCAGTCAGGGATCCTCTGGAAACACCATATATTTT	CASSQGSSGNTIYF
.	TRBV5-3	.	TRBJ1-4	TGTGCCAGAAGCTGTGCGGAATGGAATGAAAAACTGTTTTTT	CARSCAEWNEKLFF